What follows describes a single T cell receptor beta chain. Germline V gene lookup returns CDR1 SGHAT and CDR2 FQNNGV. The CDR3 is 16 residues long. Trimming cost V 5 bases and J 9 bases; bases outside gene matches: 9. The sample is drawn from a study of blood T cell repertoires in COVID-19. The wider study: The samples span acute and convalescent COVID-19 from the United States, Italy and Spain.

Per the study methods: Amplification with reference gene primers provided the estimates of nucleated cell counts. Libraries were prepared by immunoSEQ multiplex PCR; TCRdb keeps only in-frame clonotypes and omits some of them. The DNA gave D and trimming, while V, J and clone size come from that table. The data contain some 170,000 clones, approximately 80% of them singletons. The rearrangement uses TRBV11-2 and TRBJ1-6; 11 bases match TRBD1. The receptor was derived from a human donor in a cohort sampled during active COVID-19. Material for sequencing was peripheral blood. The DNA for the CDR3 is TGTGCCAGCAGCGATAGAAGGACAGGGGGCGTTTCACCCCTCCACTTT. Translating it yields CASSDRRTGGVSPLHF.